This TCR beta chain originates from a study of post-analysis software for immune sequencing data. Study-level points and caveats: There was significantly lower normalized Chao1 diversity in multiple sclerosis patients than in controls. By F measure, strong co-clustering occurred among samples prepared in the same batch. Relative to controls, patients had roughly five TRBV segments at higher frequency, with TRBV5-6, TRBV5-1 and TRBV20-1 among these.

Losses at the gene ends were 6 bases for V and 6 bases for J; bases not matched to a gene: 4. CDR3 length equals 13 residues. In germline, CDR1 is LGHNA, CDR2 YNFKEQ. Libraries were made from TCR beta cDNA, and they carried unique molecular identifiers. TCRdb re-called the PCR reads with MiXCR, one entry per CDR3 protein. In the table there are around 260,000 distinct CDR3 sequences, just over 35% of which are singletons. Many counts were recorded for this clonotype. Its antigen is unidentified. J is TRBJ2-1 and V is TRBV4-2, with 8 positions matching TRBD2. The receptor comes from a girl between 5 and 17 years old with multiple sclerosis. Material for sequencing was blood. The CDR3 sequence is CASRGSGVNEQFF. The CDR3 DNA reads TGTGCCAGCAGAGGTAGCGGGGTCAATGAGCAGTTCTTC.